This T cell receptor beta chain was identified during a study of neurological immune-mediated disorders. This clonotype was picked up one time. Its cognate antigen is unknown. It was blood bank volunteers in Maryland, USA who made up the healthy controls. From the 5' RACE reads, TCRdb called clonotypes with MiXCR, one entry per CDR3 protein. Among about 79,000 distinct CDR3 sequences listed, about 14% were seen once. Study observations and caveats: Across subjects, expanded clones had no CDR3 amino acid sequences in common, pointing to private repertoires in all groups. The study found the most TCR clonal expansion in HTLV-1-associated myelopathy and the least in multiple sclerosis, below healthy controls.

Source material: PBMCs. This receptor was obtained from a woman between 50 and 59 years old in good health.

The CDR3 DNA reads TGTGCCAGTAGCAGAACATGGAACACTGAAGCTTTCTTT. Translation: CASSRTWNTEAFF. The chain joins TRBV19 to TRBJ1-1; no clear D gene. The CDR3 runs 13 residues. Germline values: CDR1 LNHDA, CDR2 SQIVND (reference sequence). V was pared by 6 bases and J by 1 base, with 9 bases between.